A selection of T cell receptor beta chains follows, all from one sample in a study of cytomegalovirus exposure and HLA in healthy donors. The protocol was immunoSEQ multiplex PCR, while the TCRdb copy is restricted to in-frame clones and leaves out a portion. The sample carries tens of thousands of clones, 55% to 65% recorded once. Sequenced: PBMCs. These receptors were obtained from a woman between 40 and 50 years old in good health and CMV-seropositive. The CDR3 runs from the conserved cysteine through the conserved F or W. The order of the fields is CDR3 length, D gene, V gene, J gene, clone size, CDR3 protein, CDR3 DNA. The D gene is left open where the match is weak. Rows give clone size only sometimes, using once, few, many, or a class for an expanded clone.

len: 14
d_gene: TRBD2
v_gene: TRBV4-2
j_gene: TRBJ2-3
abundance: few
CDR3aa: CASSLTSGSTTQYF
CDR3nt: TGTGCCAGCAGCCTTACTAGCGGGAGCACTACGCAGTATTTT

len: 14
d_gene: -
v_gene: TRBV9
j_gene: TRBJ2-3
abundance: -
CDR3aa: CASRPLRMTDTQYF
CDR3nt: TGTGCCAGCAGGCCGTTGAGGATGACAGATACGCAGTATTTT

len: 16
d_gene: TRBD2
v_gene: TRBV4-1
j_gene: TRBJ2-1
abundance: -
CDR3aa: CASSQDPSGTYNEQFF
CDR3nt: TGCGCCAGCAGCCAAGACCCCAGCGGGACCTACAATGAGCAGTTCTTC

len: 15
d_gene: -
v_gene: TRBV25-1
j_gene: TRBJ2-2
abundance: -
CDR3aa: CASRRSTDNTGELFF
CDR3nt: TGTGCCAGCAGGAGGAGTACGGATAACACCGGGGAGCTGTTTTTT

len: 14
d_gene: TRBD2
v_gene: TRBV15
j_gene: TRBJ2-5
abundance: -
CDR3aa: CATSRGGRAETQYF
CDR3nt: TGTGCCACCAGCAGAGGCGGGAGGGCGGAGACCCAGTACTTC

len: 17
d_gene: -
v_gene: TRBV9
j_gene: TRBJ2-2
abundance: -
CDR3aa: CASSEPRGGAEDGELFF
CDR3nt: TGTGCCAGCAGCGAGCCCAGAGGAGGGGCGGAGGACGGGGAGCTGTTTTTT

len: 14
d_gene: -
v_gene: TRBV4-3
j_gene: TRBJ2-1
abundance: few
CDR3aa: CASSQDPRDNEQFF
CDR3nt: TGCGCCAGCAGCCAAGACCCCAGGGACAATGAGCAGTTCTTC

len: 17
d_gene: TRBD2
v_gene: TRBV9
j_gene: TRBJ2-3
abundance: -
CDR3aa: CASSVGVAGGSTDTQYF
CDR3nt: TGTGCCAGCAGCGTAGGGGTAGCGGGGGGCAGCACAGATACGCAGTATTTT

len: 14
d_gene: -
v_gene: TRBV10-3
j_gene: TRBJ2-7
abundance: -
CDR3aa: CAISVQGWPYEQYF
CDR3nt: TGTGCCATCAGTGTCCAGGGGTGGCCCTACGAGCAGTACTTC

len: 15
d_gene: -
v_gene: TRBV6-1
j_gene: TRBJ2-1
abundance: -
CDR3aa: CASTGTGTIYNEQFF
CDR3nt: TGTGCCAGCACTGGTACAGGGACTATCTACAATGAGCAGTTCTTC

len: 16
d_gene: -
v_gene: TRBV6-5
j_gene: TRBJ2-7
abundance: -
CDR3aa: CASSYSIRPSEYEQYF
CDR3nt: TGTGCCAGCAGTTACTCGATTCGCCCCAGCGAGTACGAGCAGTACTTC

len: 14
d_gene: -
v_gene: TRBV19
j_gene: TRBJ1-2
abundance: -
CDR3aa: CASSSGFPPNGYTF
CDR3nt: TGTGCCAGTAGTTCAGGGTTCCCGCCTAACGGCTACACCTTC

len: 14
d_gene: TRBD1
v_gene: TRBV28
j_gene: TRBJ2-7
abundance: -
CDR3aa: CASSFGDRVYEQYF
CDR3nt: TGTGCCAGCAGTTTTGGGGACAGGGTCTACGAGCAGTACTTC

len: 15
d_gene: TRBD1
v_gene: TRBV28
j_gene: TRBJ1-1
abundance: -
CDR3aa: CASSSGQGATTEAFF
CDR3nt: TGTGCCAGCAGCTCGGGACAGGGGGCGACCACTGAAGCTTTCTTT

len: 14
d_gene: -
v_gene: TRBV9
j_gene: TRBJ1-4
abundance: -
CDR3aa: CASSADRGNEKLFF
CDR3nt: TGTGCCAGCAGCGCGGACAGAGGAAATGAAAAACTGTTTTTT

len: 15
d_gene: -
v_gene: TRBV6-1
j_gene: TRBJ2-1
abundance: once
CDR3aa: CASSRDSPAYNEQFF
CDR3nt: TGTGCCAGCAGTAGGGACTCCCCCGCCTACAATGAGCAGTTCTTC

len: 14
d_gene: -
v_gene: TRBV5-1
j_gene: TRBJ1-1
abundance: -
CDR3aa: CASSSGGWDTEAFF
CDR3nt: TGCGCCAGCAGTTCGGGGGGGTGGGACACTGAAGCTTTCTTT

len: 13
d_gene: -
v_gene: TRBV9
j_gene: TRBJ2-7
abundance: -
CDR3aa: CASGGGITYEQYF
CDR3nt: TGTGCCAGCGGAGGAGGGATAACCTACGAGCAGTACTTC

len: 14
d_gene: TRBD1
v_gene: TRBV9
j_gene: TRBJ1-5
abundance: few
CDR3aa: CASSFTGDNQPQHF
CDR3nt: TGTGCCAGCAGCTTTACAGGGGACAATCAGCCCCAGCATTTT

len: 14
d_gene: -
v_gene: TRBV6-5
j_gene: TRBJ2-7
abundance: few
CDR3aa: CASNRQGTTYEQYF
CDR3nt: TGTGCCAGCAATCGCCAGGGGACAACCTACGAGCAGTACTTC

len: 14
d_gene: -
v_gene: TRBV7-2
j_gene: TRBJ2-7
abundance: -
CDR3aa: CASSLVQPLSEQYF
CDR3nt: TGTGCCAGCAGCTTAGTACAGCCTTTGTCGGAGCAGTACTTC

len: 16
d_gene: TRBD2
v_gene: TRBV7-2
j_gene: TRBJ2-7
abundance: -
CDR3aa: CASRGTSGSLTYEQYF
CDR3nt: TGTGCCAGCAGGGGGACTAGCGGGAGCCTTACCTACGAGCAGTACTTC

len: 16
d_gene: TRBD2
v_gene: TRBV6-6
j_gene: TRBJ2-7
abundance: -
CDR3aa: CASSYSDPGGSYEQYF
CDR3nt: TGTGCCAGCAGTTACTCGGATCCGGGAGGTTCCTACGAGCAGTACTTC

len: 15
d_gene: -
v_gene: TRBV5-4
j_gene: TRBJ1-2
abundance: -
CDR3aa: CASSLGENLNYGYTF
CDR3nt: TGTGCCAGCAGCTTGGGCGAGAATCTTAACTATGGCTACACCTTC

len: 16
d_gene: -
v_gene: TRBV2
j_gene: TRBJ2-6
abundance: -
CDR3aa: CASSEATGTGANVLTF
CDR3nt: TGTGCCAGCAGTGAAGCTACAGGGACTGGGGCCAACGTCCTGACTTTC

len: 16
d_gene: TRBD1
v_gene: TRBV10-3
j_gene: TRBJ2-3
abundance: -
CDR3aa: CAISERDRFFEDTQYF
CDR3nt: TGTGCCATCAGTGAGCGGGACAGGTTTTTCGAAGATACGCAGTATTTT

len: 12
d_gene: -
v_gene: TRBV7-9
j_gene: TRBJ1-1
abundance: -
CDR3aa: CASSLTQGEAFF
CDR3nt: TGTGCCAGCAGCTTAACGCAGGGTGAAGCTTTCTTT

len: 14
d_gene: -
v_gene: TRBV7-9
j_gene: TRBJ2-7
abundance: -
CDR3aa: CASSSGTPPYEQYF
CDR3nt: TGTGCCAGCAGCTCCGGGACACCGCCTTACGAGCAGTACTTC

len: 15
d_gene: -
v_gene: TRBV6-1
j_gene: TRBJ2-7
abundance: few
CDR3aa: CASIGAGIGRNEQYF
CDR3nt: TGTGCCAGCATAGGTGCCGGGATTGGGCGGAACGAGCAGTACTTC

len: 16
d_gene: TRBD2
v_gene: TRBV5-1
j_gene: TRBJ2-3
abundance: few
CDR3aa: CASSLPASGTMDTQYF
CDR3nt: TGCGCCAGCAGCCTCCCGGCTAGCGGTACCATGGATACGCAGTATTTT

len: 16
d_gene: TRBD1
v_gene: TRBV6-5
j_gene: TRBJ2-7
abundance: -
CDR3aa: CASSSQGDRAFYEQYF
CDR3nt: TGTGCCAGCAGTTCACAGGGGGACAGGGCCTTCTACGAGCAGTACTTC

len: 13
d_gene: TRBD2
v_gene: TRBV29-1
j_gene: TRBJ2-5
abundance: -
CDR3aa: CSVTAGGAETQYF
CDR3nt: TGCAGCGTTACAGCGGGAGGAGCAGAGACCCAGTACTTC

len: 17
d_gene: -
v_gene: TRBV4-3
j_gene: TRBJ2-4
abundance: -
CDR3aa: CASSQDNSVSAKNIQYF
CDR3nt: TGCGCCAGCAGCCAAGACAATAGCGTATCGGCCAAAAACATTCAGTACTTC

len: 13
d_gene: TRBD1
v_gene: TRBV28
j_gene: TRBJ2-5
abundance: -
CDR3aa: CASTADRGQTQYF
CDR3nt: TGTGCCAGCACCGCGGACAGGGGACAGACCCAGTACTTC

len: 18
d_gene: TRBD1
v_gene: TRBV7-2
j_gene: TRBJ2-7
abundance: -
CDR3aa: CASSQGQGSRGTTYEQYF
CDR3nt: TGTGCCAGCAGCCAGGGACAGGGGAGTAGGGGGACTACCTACGAGCAGTACTTC

len: 14
d_gene: TRBD1
v_gene: TRBV5-1
j_gene: TRBJ1-2
abundance: -
CDR3aa: CASSFGQGNYGYTF
CDR3nt: TGCGCCAGCAGCTTTGGACAGGGGAACTATGGCTACACCTTC

len: 17
d_gene: TRBD2
v_gene: TRBV9
j_gene: TRBJ2-1
abundance: -
CDR3aa: CASSVARGRAPNDEQFF
CDR3nt: TGTGCCAGCAGCGTAGCTCGCGGGAGGGCCCCGAACGATGAGCAGTTCTTC

len: 16
d_gene: TRBD1
v_gene: TRBV18
j_gene: TRBJ2-7
abundance: -
CDR3aa: CASSPIDRGLTYEQYF
CDR3nt: TGTGCCAGCTCACCAATTGACAGGGGGCTTACCTACGAGCAGTACTTC

len: 13
d_gene: -
v_gene: TRBV28
j_gene: TRBJ1-2
abundance: -
CDR3aa: CASSLAAVNGYTF
CDR3nt: TGTGCCAGCAGTTTAGCGGCAGTAAATGGCTACACCTTC

len: 19
d_gene: -
v_gene: TRBV21-1
j_gene: TRBJ2-2
abundance: -
CDR3aa: CARGLVGTSGTEDTGELFF
CDR3nt: TGTGCCAGGGGGCTAGTTGGGACTAGCGGAACCGAGGACACCGGGGAGCTGTTTTTT

len: 15
d_gene: -
v_gene: TRBV5-1
j_gene: TRBJ1-5
abundance: -
CDR3aa: CASSLAGYSNQPQHF
CDR3nt: TGCGCCAGCAGCTTGGCAGGTTATAGCAATCAGCCCCAGCATTTT

len: 17
d_gene: -
v_gene: TRBV5-4
j_gene: TRBJ2-1
abundance: few
CDR3aa: CASSPNTLASVTNEQFF
CDR3nt: TGTGCCAGCAGCCCGAACACTCTAGCTAGCGTAACCAATGAGCAGTTCTTC

len: 14
d_gene: -
v_gene: TRBV5-6
j_gene: TRBJ2-2
abundance: once
CDR3aa: CASSLYFNTGELFF
CDR3nt: TGTGCCAGCAGCTTGTATTTTAACACCGGGGAGCTGTTTTTT

len: 15
d_gene: -
v_gene: TRBV6-1
j_gene: TRBJ1-1
abundance: -
CDR3aa: CASIRPGQRNTEAFF
CDR3nt: TGTGCCAGCATTCGTCCCGGACAGAGGAACACTGAAGCTTTCTTT

len: 14
d_gene: -
v_gene: TRBV28
j_gene: TRBJ1-1
abundance: -
CDR3aa: CASSLSGRNTEAFF
CDR3nt: TGTGCCAGCAGTTTGAGCGGGAGGAACACTGAAGCTTTCTTT

len: 17
d_gene: -
v_gene: TRBV12-2
j_gene: TRBJ2-7
abundance: few
CDR3aa: CASRLEADRGSPYEQYF
CDR3nt: TGTGCAAGTCGCTTAGAGGCTGACAGGGGGTCCCCCTACGAGCAGTACTTC

len: 14
d_gene: -
v_gene: TRBV28
j_gene: TRBJ1-1
abundance: -
CDR3aa: CASSSYRANTEAFF
CDR3nt: TGTGCCAGCAGTTCCTACAGGGCGAACACTGAAGCTTTCTTT

len: 14
d_gene: -
v_gene: TRBV29-1
j_gene: TRBJ2-5
abundance: -
CDR3aa: CSVVQGVSQETQYF
CDR3nt: TGCAGCGTTGTACAGGGAGTGTCCCAAGAGACCCAGTACTTC

len: 14
d_gene: -
v_gene: TRBV5-6
j_gene: TRBJ2-7
abundance: -
CDR3aa: CASSLVGSNYEQYF
CDR3nt: TGTGCCAGCAGCTTGGTAGGGAGCAACTACGAGCAGTACTTC

len: 13
d_gene: -
v_gene: TRBV25-1
j_gene: TRBJ1-2
abundance: -
CDR3aa: CASSERINYGYTF
CDR3nt: TGTGCCAGCAGTGAGCGGATAAACTATGGCTACACCTTC